These T cell receptor beta chains were read from a single sample in a study of T cell responses to AZD1222 COVID-19 vaccine. Some clones are missing from TCRdb's copy, which holds only in-frame ones; the method was immunoSEQ multiplex PCR. The sample contains some 250,000 clones, approximately 94% of which appear only once. Sequencing was performed on peripheral blood, taken 28 days after the second AZD1222 dose. The receptors derive from an adult who received the AZD1222 COVID-19 vaccine. Each CDR3 is given with its conserved first and last residue. A D gene is named only where the DNA matches it firmly. Some rows mark clone size as missing; the rest say once, few, many or name a class of expanded clone.

J gene: TRBJ1-2; V gene: TRBV28; clone size: -; D gene: -; CDR3 protein: CASSWGDSNYGYTF; CDR3 DNA: TGTGCCAGCAGTTGGGGGGATTCTAACTATGGCTACACCTTC
J gene: TRBJ1-5; V gene: TRBV4-1; clone size: -; D gene: -; CDR3 protein: CASSQDWDTDDQPQHF; CDR3 DNA: TGCGCCAGCAGCCAAGATTGGGACACAGATGATCAGCCCCAGCATTTT
J gene: TRBJ1-2; V gene: TRBV27; clone size: -; D gene: TRBD1; CDR3 protein: CASWERQGPAYGYTF; CDR3 DNA: TGTGCCAGCTGGGAGCGACAGGGGCCGGCCTATGGCTACACCTTC
J gene: TRBJ1-2; V gene: TRBV28; clone size: -; D gene: TRBD1; CDR3 protein: CASRKTGATGGYTF; CDR3 DNA: TGTGCCAGCAGGAAGACAGGGGCGACTGGTGGCTACACCTTC
J gene: TRBJ1-1; V gene: TRBV29-1; clone size: once; D gene: -; CDR3 protein: CSSRSGSEAFF; CDR3 DNA: TGCAGCTCCCGGTCCGGGTCTGAAGCTTTCTTT
J gene: TRBJ1-5; V gene: TRBV28; clone size: -; D gene: -; CDR3 protein: CATSWGNQPQHF; CDR3 DNA: TGTGCCACTTCATGGGGCAACCAGCCCCAGCATTTT
J gene: TRBJ2-5; V gene: TRBV18; clone size: -; D gene: -; CDR3 protein: CASSPGNRQETQYF; CDR3 DNA: TGTGCCAGCTCACCAGGGAACAGGCAAGAGACCCAGTACTTC
J gene: TRBJ2-7; V gene: TRBV3-1/TRBV3-2; clone size: -; D gene: -; CDR3 protein: CASSQSGGGSHEQYF; CDR3 DNA: TGTGCCAGCAGCCAGAGTGGAGGGGGCTCCCACGAGCAGTACTTC
J gene: TRBJ2-1; V gene: TRBV2; clone size: -; D gene: -; CDR3 protein: CASSVRLYNEQFF; CDR3 DNA: TGTGCCAGCAGTGTCCGGTTATACAATGAGCAGTTCTTC
J gene: TRBJ1-3; V gene: TRBV9; clone size: -; D gene: TRBD1; CDR3 protein: CASSVGGGAIGNTIYF; CDR3 DNA: TGTGCCAGCTCAGTAGGGGGCGGTGCAATAGGAAACACCATATATTTT
J gene: TRBJ2-3; V gene: TRBV2; clone size: -; D gene: TRBD2; CDR3 protein: CASSPEAGGRKDTQYF; CDR3 DNA: TGTGCCAGCAGTCCCGAAGCGGGAGGTAGAAAAGATACGCAGTATTTT
J gene: TRBJ2-7; V gene: TRBV24-1; clone size: once; D gene: -; CDR3 protein: CATSDPALGPAGEQYF; CDR3 DNA: TGTGCCACCAGTGATCCTGCCCTAGGACCCGCCGGGGAGCAGTACTTC
J gene: TRBJ2-6; V gene: TRBV18; clone size: -; D gene: -; CDR3 protein: CASSRTGRGLSGANVLTF; CDR3 DNA: TGTGCCAGCTCACGCACGGGCAGGGGTCTCTCTGGGGCCAACGTCCTGACTTTC
J gene: TRBJ2-1; V gene: TRBV19; clone size: -; D gene: TRBD1; CDR3 protein: CASMGTGLDNEQFF; CDR3 DNA: TGTGCCAGTATGGGGACAGGGTTGGACAATGAGCAGTTCTTC
J gene: TRBJ2-7; V gene: TRBV20-1; clone size: -; D gene: -; CDR3 protein: CSASGYEQYF; CDR3 DNA: TGCAGTGCTAGCGGTTACGAGCAGTACTTC
J gene: TRBJ2-7; V gene: TRBV20-1; clone size: -; D gene: TRBD2; CDR3 protein: CSASTGLGYEQYF; CDR3 DNA: TGCAGTGCTAGTACGGGACTAGGATACGAGCAGTACTTC
J gene: TRBJ1-1; V gene: TRBV19; clone size: -; D gene: -; CDR3 protein: CAIDPNTEAFF; CDR3 DNA: TGTGCCATAGACCCGAACACTGAAGCTTTCTTT
J gene: TRBJ1-2; V gene: TRBV3-1/TRBV3-2; clone size: -; D gene: -; CDR3 protein: CASSQGTAVGDGYTF; CDR3 DNA: TGTGCCAGCAGCCAAGGGACGGCCGTAGGTGATGGCTACACCTTC
J gene: TRBJ1-3; V gene: TRBV28; clone size: once; D gene: -; CDR3 protein: CASSSPRHHSGNTIYF; CDR3 DNA: TGTGCCAGCAGTTCCCCAAGACATCACTCTGGAAACACCATATATTTT
J gene: TRBJ1-1; V gene: TRBV11-1; clone size: -; D gene: -; CDR3 protein: CASSKEGLEAFF; CDR3 DNA: TGTGCCAGCAGCAAGGAGGGGCTTGAAGCTTTCTTT
J gene: TRBJ1-1; V gene: TRBV6-1; clone size: -; D gene: -; CDR3 protein: CASSEARGSNTEAFF; CDR3 DNA: TGTGCCAGCAGTGAAGCCCGGGGATCGAACACTGAAGCTTTCTTT
J gene: TRBJ2-4; V gene: TRBV6-1; clone size: -; D gene: -; CDR3 protein: CASSEGAKNIQYF; CDR3 DNA: TGTGCCAGCAGTGAGGGGGCCAAAAACATTCAGTACTTC
J gene: TRBJ2-1; V gene: TRBV28; clone size: -; D gene: -; CDR3 protein: CASFGRYNEQFF; CDR3 DNA: TGTGCCAGTTTCGGCAGATACAATGAGCAGTTCTTC
J gene: TRBJ2-7; V gene: TRBV5-1; clone size: -; D gene: -; CDR3 protein: CASSLGGIRVSYEQYF; CDR3 DNA: TGCGCCAGCAGCTTGGGGGGAATCAGGGTCTCCTACGAGCAGTACTTC
J gene: TRBJ2-1; V gene: TRBV6-6; clone size: -; D gene: -; CDR3 protein: CASSYRLEGHNEQFF; CDR3 DNA: TGTGCCAGCAGTTACCGGCTCGAGGGACACAATGAGCAGTTCTTC
J gene: TRBJ1-2; V gene: TRBV21-1; clone size: -; D gene: -; CDR3 protein: CASSQEQIDYGYTF; CDR3 DNA: TGTGCCAGCAGCCAGGAACAGATTGACTATGGCTACACCTTC
J gene: TRBJ2-7; V gene: TRBV28; clone size: once; D gene: -; CDR3 protein: CASSLLGGEGSYEQYF; CDR3 DNA: TGTGCCAGCAGTTTACTTGGGGGAGAGGGCAGCTACGAGCAGTACTTC
J gene: TRBJ2-1; V gene: TRBV2; clone size: -; D gene: -; CDR3 protein: CASSDRLSSYNEQFF; CDR3 DNA: TGTGCCAGCAGTGACAGACTTAGCTCCTACAATGAGCAGTTCTTC
J gene: TRBJ1-4; V gene: TRBV6-5; clone size: -; D gene: TRBD1; CDR3 protein: CASSYRRGRNNEKLFF; CDR3 DNA: TGTGCCAGCAGTTATCGGAGGGGGCGAAATAATGAAAAACTGTTTTTT
J gene: TRBJ2-7; V gene: TRBV3-1/TRBV3-2; clone size: -; D gene: TRBD2; CDR3 protein: CASSQGLAGVYEQYF; CDR3 DNA: TGTGCCAGCAGCCAAGGGCTAGCGGGAGTTTACGAGCAGTACTTC
J gene: TRBJ1-4; V gene: TRBV7-9; clone size: -; D gene: TRBD1; CDR3 protein: CASSLGRGTNEKLFF; CDR3 DNA: TGTGCCAGCAGCTTAGGCAGGGGGACTAATGAAAAACTGTTTTTT
J gene: TRBJ1-2; V gene: TRBV11-2; clone size: -; D gene: -; CDR3 protein: CASSRGRVGYTF; CDR3 DNA: TGTGCCAGCAGCAGGGGACGAGTTGGCTACACCTTC
J gene: TRBJ2-2; V gene: TRBV9; clone size: -; D gene: TRBD2; CDR3 protein: CASSPSFGSGRSTGELFF; CDR3 DNA: TGTGCCAGCAGCCCATCATTCGGAAGCGGGAGAAGTACCGGGGAGCTGTTTTTT
J gene: TRBJ2-5; V gene: TRBV19; clone size: -; D gene: -; CDR3 protein: CASSIGWAETQYF; CDR3 DNA: TGTGCCAGTAGTATTGGGTGGGCAGAGACCCAGTACTTC
J gene: TRBJ1-1; V gene: TRBV28; clone size: once; D gene: TRBD1; CDR3 protein: CASSSKGAGNTEAFF; CDR3 DNA: TGTGCCAGCAGTTCCAAGGGGGCCGGGAACACTGAAGCTTTCTTT
J gene: TRBJ1-2; V gene: TRBV28; clone size: -; D gene: -; CDR3 protein: CASSWVGKYHGYTF; CDR3 DNA: TGTGCCAGCAGTTGGGTAGGAAAGTATCATGGCTACACCTTC
J gene: TRBJ1-6; V gene: TRBV7-9; clone size: -; D gene: TRBD1; CDR3 protein: CASSYRGANSPLHF; CDR3 DNA: TGTGCCAGCAGCTACAGGGGGGCTAATTCACCCCTCCACTTT
J gene: TRBJ2-1; V gene: TRBV5-1; clone size: -; D gene: -; CDR3 protein: CASSLTLPGIRSNEQFF; CDR3 DNA: TGCGCCAGCAGCTTGACCCTCCCAGGGATCCGGTCCAATGAGCAGTTCTTC
J gene: TRBJ1-6; V gene: TRBV6-5; clone size: -; D gene: -; CDR3 protein: CASSYSIGTNSPLHF; CDR3 DNA: TGTGCCAGCAGTTACTCGATAGGGACCAATTCACCCCTCCACTTT